Following are 13 T cell receptor beta chains from one sample sequenced in a study of T cell repertoires in cytomegalovirus infection (dated by TCRdb to the late 2010s). No antigen has been assigned to these receptors. The treatment or condition label, as the study defines it: in vitro stimulation with specific CMV peptide epitopes to enrich CMV-specific T cells. For sequencing, an Illumina HiSeq 1500 was employed. In-frame beta chains were kept once TCRdb had trimmed the public reads at Q25 with fastp and called clones with MiXCR. Every entry covers one CDR3 protein and lists the most common genes and DNA from its rows. Present in this sample are a few hundred thousand distinct CDR3 sequences, almost 40% of which were seen just once. The ten largest make up 48% of the sample. Specimen: cultured PBMCs, collected from culture after CMV antigen stimulation. Receptor source: a human donor in good health (CMV status not recorded). Some clones in this sample may be carry-over from other donors' samples.

The rearrangement links TRBV7-9 to TRBJ2-3; 10 bases fit TRBD1. J lost 4 bases, V lost 5 bases, and 9 bases had no gene match. This CDR3 is 16 amino acids long. Germline CDR1 SEHNR, CDR2 FQNEAQ (reference sequence). The CDR3 protein is CASSPRGQGTPDTQYF. DNA for the CDR3: TGTGCCAGCAGCCCAAGGGGACAGGGGACGCCAGATACGCAGTATTTT.

This clonotype appeared a few times. The chain recombines TRBV4-3 with TRBJ2-4; 7 bases fit TRBD2. Unmatched junction bases numbered 8, after V lost 5 bases and J lost 4 bases. Germline V CDR1 and CDR2: LGHNA, YSLEER. The CDR3 has 15 amino acids. The CDR3 DNA is TGCGCCAGCAGCTTAGGGAGGGGAACTAAAAACATTCAGTACTTC. Translated: CASSLGRGTKNIQYF.

This clonotype was seen a few times. The V gene is TRBV7-8, the J gene TRBJ2-5; no clear D. Trimming left V 7 bases short and J 5 bases short, with 20 bases between. The V gene's germline CDR1 is SGHVS and CDR2 FQNEAQ. The CDR3 loop spans 15 amino acids. The CDR3 here is CASTLSRATKETQYF. In nucleotides, the CDR3 is TGTGCCAGCACCCTTAGCCGGGCCACCAAGGAGACCCAGTACTTC.

This clonotype was found a few times. The gene calls are TRBV7-8 and TRBJ2-3; D not resolved. V lost 8 bases, J lost 4 bases, and 19 bases lay in between. Germline V gives CDR1 SGHVS, CDR2 FQNEAQ. This CDR3 contains 15 residues. This CDR3 is CASSPDLRGADTQYF. CDR3 nucleotide sequence: TGTGCCAGCTCCCCCGACCTCAGAGGTGCAGATACGCAGTATTTT.

The V call is TRBV20-1, the J call TRBJ2-5; 8 bases fit TRBD1. Germline CDR1 DFQATT, CDR2 SNEGSKA (reference sequence). The length of the CDR3 is 11 residues. In nucleotides, the CDR3 is TGCGGGACAGGCCGTCAAGAGACCCAGTACTTC. Translated: CGTGRQETQYF.

This chain uses TRBV6-2 or TRBV6-3 with TRBJ1-1; D is possibly TRBD1 (6 bases). The V end lost 6 bases, the J end lost 0 bases, and 11 bases lay between the germline ends. CDR1 and CDR2 from the germline V gene are MNHEY and SVGEGT. The CDR3 has 14 residues. CDR3 in amino acids: CASRTDSLNTEAFF. In DNA, the CDR3 is TGTGCCAGCAGGACGGACAGTTTGAACACTGAAGCTTTCTTT.

This sequence joins TRBV12-3 or TRBV12-4 and TRBJ1-6; D is possibly TRBD1 (6 bases). V lost 6 bases, J lost 10 bases, and 16 bases lay in between. CDR3 length: 14 amino acids. The CDR3 reads CASSALGTKSPLHF. In DNA, the CDR3 is TGTGCCAGCAGCGCCTTAGGGACAAAGTCACCCCTCCACTTT.

The chain employs TRBV6-1 and TRBJ1-3, with TRBD1 as a possible D gene (6 bases). Between the trimmed V and J ends, which lost 8 bases and 4 bases, there was a span of 12 bases. Looked up from germline, CDR1 is MNHNS and CDR2 is SASEGT. The CDR3 spans 13 residues. The CDR3 loop reads CASGDRSGNTIYF. The CDR3 DNA follows: TGTGCCAGCGGAGACAGGTCGGGAAACACCATATATTTT.

This clonotype was counted a few times. V is TRBV6-1 and J is TRBJ2-7; either TRBD1 or TRBD2 may fit D (5 bases each). Trimming shortened V by 2 bases and J by 2 bases, and 10 bases separated the two germline ends. This CDR3 is 14 amino acids long. In germline, CDR1 is MNHNS, CDR2 SASEGT. The CDR3 nucleotides read TGTGCCAGCAGTGAATATGGGGGTGCCTACGAGCAGTACTTC. This translates into CASSEYGGAYEQYF.

The chain links TRBV7-9 to TRBJ2-3; D possibly corresponds to TRBD2 (5 bases). V dropped 7 bases and J dropped 10 bases, with 21 bases sitting between them. Germline CDR1 and CDR2: SEHNR and FQNEAQ (reference sequence). The CDR3 totals 14 residues. The DNA for the CDR3 is TGTGCCAGCACCCAAATCCTAGCAGCAGCTCCGCAGTATTTT. Protein sequence: CASTQILAAAPQYF. The full variable domain, with the rest looked up from reference TRBV7-9 and TRBJ2-3, is DTGVSQNPRHKITKRGQNVTFRCDPISEHNRLYWYRQTLGQGPEFLTYFQNEAQLEKSRLLSDRFSAERPKGSFSTLEIQRTEQGDSAMYLCASTQILAAAPQYFGPGTRLTVL.

The chain employs TRBV20-1 and TRBJ2-2; 9 bases agree with TRBD1. Germline CDR1 is DFQATT and CDR2 is SNEGSKA (reference sequence). This CDR3 has 11 residues. The V gene end was trimmed by 3 bases and the J gene end by 13 bases; junction bases not matched to a gene: 3. As DNA, the CDR3 is TGCAGTGCTAGCGGGACAGGGAGGCTGTTTTTT. This codes for CSASGTGRLFF.

The chain carries TRBV2 and TRBJ1-3; D is possibly TRBD1 (6 bases). Germline CDR1 reads SNHLY; CDR2 reads FYNNEI. Trimming stripped 9 bases from V and 1 base from J, with 16 bases between. The CDR3 extends over 15 amino acids. The CDR3 protein is CARGGWGNSGNTIYF. CDR3 DNA: TGTGCCAGAGGGGGTTGGGGGAATTCTGGAAACACCATATATTTT.

The chain is built from TRBV19 and TRBJ1-1; D uncertain. Germline V gene sequence: CDR1 LNHDA, CDR2 SQIVND (reference sequence). The V gene lost 9 bases and the J gene lost 1 base, with 12 bases spanning the gap. This CDR3 spans 13 amino acids. The CDR3 DNA sequence: TGTGCCAGCGCCCGAGTTTCGAACACTGAAGCTTTCTTT. It encodes CASARVSNTEAFF.